The text below deals with one TCR beta chain. Its target is unknown. The sample holds other DNA sequences that translate to the same CDR3. Sampling consisted of one heparinised blood draw per donor, averaging around 110 mL. Using CD45RO/CCR7/CD25/CD127/CD95/CD27, CD4+ naive, central memory, regulatory and stem cell-like memory cells were sorted. The data are from a study of beta chain features in type 1 diabetes. Study overall: Sorted cells examined across all samples numbered roughly 100 million. Study-wide results and limits: Fewer insertions but more deletions were seen at VDJ junctions in type 1 diabetes patients. Significant though moderate, a shortening of TCRB CDR3s appeared in all four CD4+ subsets of Type 1 diabetes patients.

Isolated RNA was reverse transcribed in full, so expressed TCRB transcripts were sequenced. Only in-frame clones appear in the TCRdb table, and some are missing; sequencing was by immunoSEQ multiplex PCR. The repertoire holds about 140,000 clones, roughly an eighth seen once, with approximately 1.3% in the top ten. Germline V gives CDR1 SGHVS, CDR2 FNYEAQ. The CDR3 sequence is 14 residues long. Trimming cost V 5 bases and J 4 bases, with 11 bases left between them. Input material: central memory CD4+ T cells from blood. This rearrangement joins TRBV7-6 to TRBJ2-2; a weak D match, TRBD1 (6 bases). The receptor was isolated from a young man with type 1 diabetes. The chain's CDR3 is CASSLGTTTGELFF. In DNA, the CDR3 is TGTGCCAGCAGCCTAGGGACAACCACCGGGGAGCTGTTTTTT.